The 11 T cell receptor beta chains reported below all come from one sample, sequenced in a study of a mutant IDH1 vaccine in newly diagnosed glioma. The time point here: week 5, during vaccination. In every dose of vaccine, 300 ug of mutant IDH1 20-mer peptide was given alongside topical imiquimod. Measured with immunoSEQ multiplex PCR; TCRdb has only the in-frame clones, and not every one. The sample has 75,000 to 85,000 clones; 91% are singletons. For these receptors, no antigen is known. The specimen was PBMCs, collected from a glioma patient whose treatment included an IDH1 peptide vaccine. All receptors come from a woman between 45 and 60 years old with glioma.

This chain links TRBV13 with TRBJ2-7; D possibly corresponds to TRBD1 (5 bases). From germline, CDR1 is PRHDT and CDR2 FYEKMQ (reference sequence). V gave up 3 bases and J gave up 4 bases, with 7 bases separating them. The CDR3 is 12 residues long. CDR3 protein: CASSFRVYEQYF. As DNA, the CDR3 is TGTGCCAGCAGCTTCAGGGTTTACGAGCAGTACTTC. The full variable domain, in which reference TRBV13 and TRBJ2-7 provide the parts outside the CDR3, is AAGVIQSPRHLIKEKRETATLKCYPIPRHDTVYWYQQGPGQDPQFLISFYEKMQSDKGSIPDRFSAQQFSDYHSELNMSSLELGDSALYFCASSFRVYEQYFGPGTRLTVT.

This chain uses TRBV5-1 with TRBJ2-5; 10 nucleotides align to TRBD2. CDR1 is SGHRS, CDR2 YFSETQ, per germline. This CDR3 comprises 16 residues. V was clipped by 0 bases and J by 0 bases; unmatched bases: 2. CDR3 in DNA: TGCGCCAGCAGCTTGGGAGCGGGAGGGTACCAAGAGACCCAGTACTTC. It specifies CASSLGAGGYQETQYF.

The rearrangement links TRBV6-5 to TRBJ1-6; 7 bases line up with TRBD1. The CDR3 runs 16 residues. Losses at the gene ends were 0 bases for V and 7 bases for J; bases not matched to a gene: 6. Germline-derived CDR1 and CDR2 are MNHEY and SVGAGI. The CDR3 protein is CASSYSRGQVNSPLHF. In nucleotides, the CDR3 is TGTGCCAGCAGTTACTCAAGAGGACAGGTCAATTCACCCCTCCACTTT.

V is TRBV18 and J is TRBJ2-7, with 9 positions matching TRBD1. Germline CDR1 is KGHSH and CDR2 is LQKENI. Germline trimming cut 2 bases from V and 1 base from J; bases unmatched to any gene: 3. The CDR3 loop spans 15 amino acids. CDR3 DNA: TGTGCCAGCTCACCAACCGGACAGGGGTCCTACGAGCAGTACTTC. It yields the protein CASSPTGQGSYEQYF.

The rearrangement uses TRBV29-1 and TRBJ1-5; possible D gene TRBD1, 5 bases. Germline CDR1 is SQVTM and CDR2 is ANQGSEA. Trimming cost V 3 bases and J 9 bases, with 15 bases left between them. This CDR3 is built from 13 residues. Here the CDR3 DNA reads TGCAGCGTTGAGGGGGGGAGCGGAGGGCCCCAGCATTTT. Its translation is CSVEGGSGGPQHF.

The gene calls are TRBV27 and TRBJ2-1; 9 nucleotides agree with TRBD2. The CDR3 has 16 residues. Germline V lookup: CDR1 MNHEY, CDR2 SMNVEV (reference sequence). With V trimmed by 1 base and J by 3 bases, 4 bases remained unmatched. CDR3 in amino acids: CASSLFASGNYNEQFF. DNA of the CDR3: TGTGCCAGCAGTTTATTCGCTAGCGGGAACTACAATGAGCAGTTCTTC.

This sequence joins TRBV6-1 and TRBJ1-1; 8 bases are a match to TRBD1. The CDR3 runs to 12 residues. Germline CDR1 and CDR2: MNHNS and SASEGT. Trimming at V came to 6 bases and at J to 8 bases, leaving 5 bases not matched to a gene. CDR3 sequence reads: CASSPGGREAFF. CDR3 nucleotides: TGTGCCAGCAGCCCAGGGGGCCGGGAAGCTTTCTTT.

DNA of the CDR3: TGTGCCAGCATAAAAAGACTTGAGCAGTTCTTC. This gives the protein CASIKRLEQFF. The rearrangement uses TRBV2 and TRBJ2-1; no reliable D call. This CDR3 region has 11 residues. V lost 7 bases and J 9 bases, leaving 10 bases between the germline ends. CDR1 and CDR2 (germline): SNHLY, FYNNEI.

The V call is TRBV7-9, the J call TRBJ2-3, with 7 bases lining up with TRBD2. The CDR3 contains 15 residues. CDR1 is SEHNR and CDR2 is FQNEAQ in the germline V gene (reference sequence). V dropped 5 bases and J dropped 4; count of bases not matched to a gene: 9. DNA for the CDR3: TGTGCCAGCAGCCCCCTCGGGGGAGGGGCAGATACGCAGTATTTT. This codes for CASSPLGGGADTQYF.

In its sample, this clone was seen a few times. The chain carries TRBV4-1 and TRBJ2-2, with 9 bases matching TRBD1. The CDR3 covers 15 residues. The junction had 7 bases not matched to a gene; V was cut back by 6 bases and J by 5 bases. Germline values: CDR1 MGHRA, CDR2 YSYEKL. CDR3 region: CASRPTGGRTGELFF. CDR3 nucleotides: TGCGCCAGCAGACCGACAGGGGGGAGGACCGGGGAGCTGTTTTTT.

This chain links TRBV10-2 with TRBJ2-5, with no clear D. Germline loops: CDR1 WSHSY, CDR2 SAAADI. Trimming took off 6 bases at V and 5 bases at J, with 10 bases between the two ends. This CDR3 region has 12 residues. CDR3 sequence: CASSASSETQYF. The CDR3 DNA sequence: TGCGCCAGCAGCGCCTCCAGTGAGACCCAGTACTTC.